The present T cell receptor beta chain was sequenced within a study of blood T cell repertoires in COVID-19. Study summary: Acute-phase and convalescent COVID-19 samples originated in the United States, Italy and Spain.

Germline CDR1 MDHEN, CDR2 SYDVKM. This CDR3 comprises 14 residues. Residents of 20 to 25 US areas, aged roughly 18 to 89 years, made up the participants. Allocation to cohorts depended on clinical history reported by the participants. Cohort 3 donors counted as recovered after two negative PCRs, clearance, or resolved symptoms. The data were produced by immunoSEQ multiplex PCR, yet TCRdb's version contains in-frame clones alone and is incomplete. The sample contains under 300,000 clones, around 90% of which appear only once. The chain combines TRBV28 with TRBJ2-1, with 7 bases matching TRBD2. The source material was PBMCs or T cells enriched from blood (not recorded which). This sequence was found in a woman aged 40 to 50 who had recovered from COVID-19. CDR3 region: CVTSGRISYNEQFF. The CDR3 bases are TGTGTTACTTCCGGGAGGATCTCCTACAATGAGCAGTTCTTC.